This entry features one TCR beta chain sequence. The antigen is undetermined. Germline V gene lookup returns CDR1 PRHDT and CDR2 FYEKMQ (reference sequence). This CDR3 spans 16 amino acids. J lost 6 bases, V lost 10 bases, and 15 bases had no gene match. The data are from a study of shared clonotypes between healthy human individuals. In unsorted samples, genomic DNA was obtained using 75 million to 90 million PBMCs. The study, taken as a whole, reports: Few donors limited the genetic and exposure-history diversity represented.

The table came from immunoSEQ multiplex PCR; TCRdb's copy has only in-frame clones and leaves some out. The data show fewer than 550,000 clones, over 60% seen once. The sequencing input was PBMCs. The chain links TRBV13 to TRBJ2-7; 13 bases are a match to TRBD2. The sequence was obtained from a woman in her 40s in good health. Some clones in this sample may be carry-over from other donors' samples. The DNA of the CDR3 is TGTGCCACGGGGAAGCGACTAGCGGGAGGTTTTGCCGAGCAGTACTTC. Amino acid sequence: CATGKRLAGGFAEQYF.